This T cell receptor beta chain was captured by sequencing in a study of CD8 T cells in Susac syndrome. An input of roughly 0.5 to 1 ug of RNA was subjected to reverse transcription using random hexamers. TCRdb redid the calling of the immunoSEQ multiplex PCR reads with MiXCR, one entry per CDR3 protein. The table shows 110,000 or so distinct CDR3 sequences, with around nine tenths occurring only once. Germline lookup yields CDR1 SGHTS and CDR2 YDEGEE. The CDR3 contains 13 residues. Of note for this clonotype: One end of the junction fails to match germline, which may point to a read error.

The chain employs TRBV5-8 and TRBJ2-1, with no clear D. Sequencing was done on a sample of CD4+ T cells from PBMCs. This clonotype originated in a human donor in good health. CDR3 loop: CASSIPSFNEQFF. The CDR3 DNA reads as TGTGCCAGTTCAATCCCTTCCTTCAATGAGCAGTTCTTC.